These 13 T cell receptor beta chains were all obtained from the same sample, sequenced in a study of T cells in Graves' hyperthyroidism and ophthalmopathy. Using RNA transcripts as the source, TCR beta CDR3 regions were amplified. The HTBI set primed first-round TCR CDR3 RT-PCR. TCRdb passed the multiplex PCR reads through MiXCR, listing each CDR3 protein once. The sample holds about 350,000 distinct CDR3 sequences, about 14% seen once. Sequenced material: blood. These receptors originate from a woman aged 30 to 39 with Graves' hyperthyroidism.

In its sample, this clonotype was seen many times. The CDR3 sequence: CASSKTGPLYEQYF. The CDR3 bases are TGTGCCAGCAGTAAAACGGGACCACTCTACGAGCAGTACTTC. The V call is TRBV28, the J call TRBJ2-7; D might be TRBD1 or TRBD2, each matching 5 bases. Deletions cut 5 bases from V and 3 bases from J, with 14 bases between. In germline, CDR1 is MDHEN, CDR2 SYDVKM. The CDR3 extends over 14 amino acids.

This clonotype occurred a few times. The chain recombines TRBV6-2 or TRBV6-3 with TRBJ2-7; weak D call: TRBD1 (5 bases). V dropped 8 bases and J dropped 7 bases, with 15 bases sitting between them. This CDR3 comprises 12 residues. The germline V gene encodes CDR1 MNHEY and CDR2 SVGEGT. CDR3 sequence reads: CASLDTRWEQYF. As DNA, the CDR3 is TGTGCCAGCCTGGACACCCGCTGGGAGCAGTACTTC.

This clonotype has more than one count but fewer than ten. V usage is TRBV2 and J usage is TRBJ1-5; 9 bases align to TRBD1. From germline, CDR1 is SNHLY and CDR2 FYNNEI. Unmatched junction bases numbered 11, after V lost 5 bases and J lost 3 bases. This CDR3 contains 17 residues. The CDR3, as DNA: TGTGCCAGCAGTTTTTTGCCGGGACAGGGCCCCAATCAGCCCCAGCATTTT. This translates into CASSFLPGQGPNQPQHF.

This clonotype appeared many times. CDR3 protein: CSVGQGPYSNQPQHF. The CDR3 DNA sequence: TGCAGTGTCGGGCAGGGCCCCTATAGCAATCAGCCCCAGCATTTT. The chain couples TRBV20-1 to TRBJ1-5, with a tentative D call TRBD1 (5 bases). CDR1 DFQATT and CDR2 SNEGSKA come from the germline V gene (reference sequence). The CDR3 has 15 residues. V was trimmed by 7 bases and J by 0 bases, leaving 16 bases between them.

The sample holds many counts of this clonotype. V is TRBV5-5 and J is TRBJ1-5, with unresolved D. Germline V gene sequence: CDR1 SGHKS, CDR2 YYEKEE (reference sequence). V lost 1 base and J 0 bases, leaving 8 bases between the germline ends. The CDR3 spans 15 residues. In DNA, the CDR3 is TGTGCCAGCAGCTTGTCCCCTTATAGCAATCAGCCCCAGCATTTT. Protein: CASSLSPYSNQPQHF.

There are many counts of this clonotype. The chain uses TRBV28 and TRBJ2-6; TRBD2 might be the D (5 bases). There are 13 residues in the CDR3. Deletions cut 6 bases from V and 4 bases from J, with 7 bases between. Germline V lookup: CDR1 MDHEN, CDR2 SYDVKM. CDR3 protein: CASRRAGANVLTF. CDR3 in DNA: TGTGCCAGCAGGAGGGCAGGGGCCAACGTCCTGACTTTC.

The sample holds many counts of this clonotype. The chain recombines TRBV27 with TRBJ1-2, with D hard to call. CDR1 MNHEY and CDR2 SMNVEV come from the germline V gene (reference sequence). With 1 base removed from V and 4 bases from J, the gap between germline ends came to 19 bases. This CDR3 is built from 17 residues. Written as DNA, the CDR3 is TGTGCCAGCAGTTTATTGGGAAAACCCCTTCATGGCTATGGCTACACCTTC. As protein: CASSLLGKPLHGYGYTF.

Many counts were recorded for this clonotype. V usage is TRBV28 and J usage is TRBJ1-1; D remains unclear. With 4 bases removed from V and 3 bases from J, the gap between germline ends came to 12 bases. CDR3 size: 14 residues. Germline lookup yields CDR1 MDHEN and CDR2 SYDVKM. For the CDR3, the DNA is TGTGCCAGCAGTTCATCGACATTCCACACTGAAGCTTTCTTT. It is translated as CASSSSTFHTEAFF.

This clonotype was detected only a few times. J is TRBJ2-1 and V is TRBV7-2; TRBD1 or TRBD2 may be the D gene (5 bases each). The CDR3 sequence is 14 residues long. Looked up from germline, CDR1 is SGHTA and CDR2 is FQGNSA. V lost 6 bases to trimming and J lost 3 bases, with 12 bases between them. The CDR3 here is CASRVRDHYNEQFF. The CDR3 region has the DNA TGTGCCAGCAGGGTGAGGGACCACTACAATGAGCAGTTCTTC.

The table lists this clonotype with many counts. The genes are TRBV6-2 or TRBV6-3 and TRBJ2-2; weak D call: TRBD2 (5 bases). V lost 6 bases and J lost 0, with 8 bases in between. This CDR3 is 14 amino acids long. Germline V gene data show CDR1 as MNHEY and CDR2 as SVGEGT. The CDR3 here is CASSRLPNTGELFF. CDR3 nucleotide sequence: TGTGCCAGCAGCCGACTACCGAACACCGGGGAGCTGTTTTTT.

About this clonotype itself: This may be a read error, as it is one base from a much larger clone. The chain links TRBV28 to TRBJ1-5; 7 nucleotides align to TRBD1. CDR1 is MDHEN, CDR2 SYDVKM, per germline. The CDR3 contains 15 residues. The CDR3, as DNA: TGTGCCGGCAGAGGGGGCGGAGGGCGCAATCAGCCCCAGCATTTT. Translating it yields CAGRGGGGRNQPQHF. The full variable domain, in which reference TRBV28 and TRBJ1-5 provide the parts outside the CDR3, is DVKVTQSSRYLVKRTGEKVFLECVQDMDHENMFWYRQDPGLGLRLIYFSYDVKMKEKGDIPEGYSVSREKKERFSLILESASTNQTSMYLCAGRGGGGRNQPQHFGDGTRLSIL.

This clonotype was seen a handful of times. V and J are TRBV20-1 and TRBJ2-7; no reliable D call. The CDR3 has 15 residues. Trimming shortened V by 0 bases and J by 4 bases, and 16 bases separated the two germline ends. Germline V lookup: CDR1 DFQATT, CDR2 SNEGSKA (reference sequence). The CDR3 protein is CSARDIHLSSYEQYF. The CDR3 DNA reads as TGCAGTGCTAGAGATATACACCTATCATCTTACGAGCAGTACTTC.

CDR3: CASSTRSTTNEKLFF. CDR3 DNA sequence: TGTGCCAGCAGTACGAGGAGTACAACTAATGAAAAACTGTTTTTT. This rearrangement joins TRBV11-3 to TRBJ1-4, with D unresolved. CDR3 length equals 15 residues. Trimming left V 6 bases short and J 0 bases short, with 11 bases between. Germline CDR1 and CDR2: SGHNT and YENEEA.